A selection of T cell receptor beta chains follows, all from one sample in a study of identical twins. TCRdb processed the 5' RACE reads anew with MiXCR; each CDR3 protein has one entry. In the table there are around 1.7 million distinct CDR3 sequences, more than 30% of which are singletons. The source material was cord blood. These receptors were collected from a newborn girl in good health. CDR3s leave out the opening cysteine and the closing phenylalanine or tryptophan. Each record gives: CDR3 protein, V gene.

SAVSSVNQPQH,TRBV20-1
ASSSPGTFAETQY,TRBV7-9
ASSIPDRAKNIQY,TRBV5-1
ASSYEGVGNSPLH,TRBV6-5
ATSETSRLGYEQY,TRBV24-1
ASGPLGRGEKLF,TRBV6-5
SAGYLYNEQF,TRBV20-1
ASRWGGQESGEY,TRBV28
AAQGQDYT,TRBV28
ATQTGSHNSPLH,TRBV2
ASSLVGGSTLPYGYT,TRBV11-2
ASSIRGWANHSPLH,TRBV21-1
ASSLWGTGGYNEQY,TRBV28
ASSQDRGYYNEQF,TRBV14
ASSQDTSLQETQY,TRBV3-1
ASSDRGRGGNTIY,TRBV25-1
ASRGQGSYYNSPLH,TRBV12-3/TRBV12-4
ASGLGTGPPY,TRBV2
SVARYNEQF,TRBV29-1
AISRSGPSETQY,TRBV10-3
ASSFAPNEQF,TRBV12-3/TRBV12-4
ASSFGLAGTSGANVLT,TRBV5-6
ASSLQWTYEQY,TRBV5-1
SARRSLTEQY,TRBV20-1
ASSVFSGLAGGNEQF,TRBV9
ASRTGGRRNQPQH,TRBV28
SAYRDNTEAF,TRBV20-1
SVEGFFSGPTYNEQF,TRBV29-1
ASSSARVTNEKLF,TRBV12-3/TRBV12-4
ASSQEPTSGRAPPYEQY,TRBV3-1
ASSSSSQGTYEQY,TRBV28
ASSSRRTGLYGYT,TRBV13
ASSQDGLAGIDTQY,TRBV4-2
ASSKVSTALGTGLYNEQF,TRBV21-1
AAETGPPDTQY,TRBV12-3/TRBV12-4
SASGTSGRRAGELF,TRBV20-1
ASSAYRTDPLSYEQY,TRBV6-1